One sample yielded the 18 T cell receptor beta chains listed below, sequenced in a study of T-cell reconstitution after alpha-beta-depleted transplantation in children. Preparing the TCRbeta library involved the use of unique molecular identifiers. MiXCR, run by TCRdb on the PCR reads, gives a single entry per CDR3 protein. In the table there are around 480,000 distinct CDR3 sequences, approximately 30% of which are singletons. Sequenced here: PBMCs from the stem cell graft donor, sampled from the stem cell graft. The receptors were gathered from a human donor who donated a stem cell graft to a child with aplastic anemia.

This clonotype was seen only a few times. The chain recombines TRBV7-2 with TRBJ1-3; D not certain. V gave up 5 bases and J gave up 2 bases, with 7 bases separating them. The CDR3 covers 13 residues. CDR1 and CDR2 from the germline V gene are SGHTA and FQGNSA. CDR3 region: CASSPYTGNTIYF. The CDR3 region has the DNA TGTGCCAGCAGCCCCTACACTGGAAACACCATATATTTT.

The chain recombines TRBV29-1 with TRBJ1-1, with D possibly TRBD1 on 6 matching bases. This CDR3 has 15 residues. Germline CDR1 SQVTM, CDR2 ANQGSEA. Between the trimmed V and J ends, which lost 7 bases and 0 bases, there was a span of 18 bases. Here the CDR3 reads CSGGGFSSVNTEAFF. The CDR3 DNA reads as TGCAGCGGAGGGGGATTCAGTTCCGTGAACACTGAAGCTTTCTTT.

The chain recombines TRBV7-9 with TRBJ1-1, with D unclear. CDR1 SEHNR and CDR2 FQNEAQ come from the germline V gene (reference sequence). The CDR3 length is 12 residues. V dropped 5 bases and J dropped 4 bases, with 8 bases sitting between them. The CDR3 DNA reads TGTGCCAGCAGCGAAGCCCGCACTGAAGCTTTCTTT. Amino acid sequence: CASSEARTEAFF.

The genes are TRBV6-1 and TRBJ2-7, with D possibly matching TRBD1 (5 bases). V gave up 3 bases and J gave up 2 bases, with 14 bases separating them. This CDR3 contains 15 residues. The germline V gene has CDR1 MNHNS and CDR2 SASEGT. The CDR3 reads CASSDHRTGPYEQYF. Here the CDR3 DNA reads TGTGCCAGCAGTGACCACAGGACGGGTCCCTACGAGCAGTACTTC.

V usage is TRBV27 and J usage is TRBJ1-1; the match to TRBD1 covers 7 bases. This CDR3 has 14 residues. V lost 3 bases to trimming and J lost 3 bases; unmatched junction nucleotides: 4. The germline gives CDR1 MNHEY, CDR2 SMNVEV (reference sequence). The CDR3 sequence is CASSLSTGYTEAFF. In nucleotides, the CDR3 is TGTGCCAGCAGTTTGTCGACAGGGTACACTGAAGCTTTCTTT.

This clonotype was picked up a small number of times. This chain links TRBV20-1 with TRBJ1-2; D possibly corresponds to TRBD1 (5 bases). This CDR3 has 13 residues. Germline CDR1 reads DFQATT; CDR2 reads SNEGSKA (reference sequence). The V end lost 2 bases, the J end lost 8 bases, and 15 bases lay between the germline ends. The CDR3 is CSARFDRDSGYTF. The CDR3 DNA is TGCAGTGCTAGATTCGACCGGGACTCCGGCTACACCTTC.

V usage is TRBV5-1 and J usage is TRBJ2-1; possible D gene TRBD2, 5 bases. Germline V gene data show CDR1 as SGHRS and CDR2 as YFSETQ. The CDR3 length is 14 residues. Trimming took 0 bases from V and 5 from J, leaving 9 bases between them. This chain's CDR3 is CASSLGGADNEQFF. The CDR3 region has the DNA TGCGCCAGCAGCTTGGGGGGAGCGGACAATGAGCAGTTCTTC.

This clonotype was detected a few times. The chain is built from TRBV18 and TRBJ2-1; D gene unclear. Trimming removed 6 bases from V and 6 bases from J, with 15 bases in between. CDR1 is KGHSH and CDR2 is LQKENI in the germline V gene. This CDR3 contains 14 residues. The CDR3 DNA follows: TGTGCCAGCTCCTCACCAGAAGTGCCCAATGAGCAGTTCTTC. It encodes CASSSPEVPNEQFF.

This clonotype showed up just a few times. CDR3 loop: CASSTVAGGVGEQYV. The CDR3 DNA reads as TGCGCCAGCAGTACCGTAGCGGGAGGCGTAGGCGAGCAGTACGTC. The chain is built from TRBV10-2 and TRBJ2-7, with 10 bases lining up with TRBD2. This CDR3 is built from 15 residues. Trimming took 5 bases from V and 6 from J; bases not matched to a gene: 10. CDR1 is WSHSY and CDR2 is SAAADI in the germline V gene.

The genes are TRBV27 and TRBJ1-1, with 10 bases matching TRBD1. Germline CDR1 MNHEY, CDR2 SMNVEV (reference sequence). This CDR3 region has 15 residues. J gave up 3 bases and V 2 bases, and 3 bases lay outside the gene matches. The DNA of the CDR3 is TGTGCCAGCAGTTTAGAGACAGGGGGCCACACTGAAGCTTTCTTT. Translation gives CASSLETGGHTEAFF.

The rearrangement uses TRBV11-2 and TRBJ1-3; no firm D call. Germline V gene data show CDR1 as SGHAT and CDR2 as FQNNGV. V was trimmed by 3 bases and J by 0 bases, leaving 18 bases between them. This CDR3 spans 18 amino acids. CDR3 region: CASSFDPQRSSSGNTIYF. CDR3 sequence (DNA): TGTGCCAGCAGCTTCGACCCTCAACGTTCGAGCTCTGGAAACACCATATATTTT.

This clonotype was recorded a few times. CDR3 amino acids: CSVETGGLPYEQYV. CDR3 DNA: TGCAGCGTGGAGACAGGGGGCTTACCCTACGAGCAGTACGTC. The V call is TRBV29-1, the J call TRBJ2-7, with 10 bases that match TRBD1. This CDR3 contains 14 residues. Trimming took 6 bases from V and 2 from J; bases not matched to a gene: 7. Germline assignment: CDR1 SQVTM and CDR2 ANQGSEA.

The CDR3 DNA sequence: TGTGCCAGCAGCTTAGAGGGCAGGGCAAGTGTAAATACGCAGTATTTT. Its protein is CASSLEGRASVNTQYF. The rearrangement uses TRBV7-2 and TRBJ2-3; a weak D match, TRBD1 (5 bases). The CDR3 totals 16 residues. The germline V gene encodes CDR1 SGHTA and CDR2 FQGNSA. Between the trimmed V and J ends, which lost 1 base and 7 bases, there was a span of 18 bases.

The chain couples TRBV20-1 to TRBJ2-7; 11 nucleotides agree with TRBD2. Germline V gene data show CDR1 as DFQATT and CDR2 as SNEGSKA (reference sequence). CDR3 size: 16 residues. J was trimmed by 5 bases and V by 6 bases; bases with no gene match: 15. The CDR3: CSAILGLAGPIDEQYV. CDR3 nucleotide sequence: TGCAGTGCCATTCTCGGACTAGCGGGCCCCATCGACGAGCAGTACGTC.

This clonotype was seen a handful of times. V usage is TRBV18 and J usage is TRBJ2-2, with TRBD1 matching over 8 bases. V was clipped by 0 bases and J by 0 bases; unmatched bases: 3. Germline CDR1 and CDR2: KGHSH and LQKENI. The length of the CDR3 is 17 residues. DNA of the CDR3: TGTGCCAGCTCACCACCCGGACAGGGAGCGAACACCGGGGAGCTGTTTTTT. It codes for CASSPPGQGANTGELFF. Full variable domain (outside the CDR3, taken from reference TRBV18 and TRBJ2-2): NAGVMQNPRHLVRRRGQEARLRCSPMKGHSHVYWYRQLPEEGLKFMVYLQKENIIDESGMPKERFSAEFPKEGPSILRIQQVVRGDSAAYFCASSPPGQGANTGELFFGEGSRLTVL.

This chain connects TRBV6-2 or TRBV6-3 to TRBJ1-3; 7 nucleotides align to TRBD1. CDR1 is MNHEY and CDR2 is SVGEGT in the germline V gene. The V segment lost 2 bases and the J segment 0 bases; nucleotides outside the gene matches: 7. The CDR3 extends over 17 amino acids. In nucleotides, the CDR3 is TGTGCCAGCAGTTACGGCCCGGGACAGTCCTCTGGAAACACCATATATTTT. This encodes CASSYGPGQSSGNTIYF.

V and J are TRBV5-4 and TRBJ2-1, with D perhaps TRBD1 or TRBD2 (5 bases each). Germline V gene lookup returns CDR1 SGHNT and CDR2 YYREEE (reference sequence). CDR3 length: 15 residues. The V end was cut by 4 bases, the J end by 6 bases, with 17 bases between. CDR3: CASSMGPAESNEQFF. In DNA form, the CDR3 reads TGTGCCAGCAGCATGGGACCGGCAGAATCCAATGAGCAGTTCTTC.

The sample holds a few counts of this clonotype. The CDR3 sequence: CASSFDPKTGGTAFF. The CDR3 DNA reads as TGTGCCAGCAGCTTTGACCCTAAGACAGGAGGCACGGCTTTCTTT. The rearrangement joins TRBV28 to TRBJ1-1, with D perhaps matching TRBD1 (6 bases). V was clipped by 6 bases and J by 11 bases, with 25 bases between them. The V gene's germline CDR1 is MDHEN and CDR2 SYDVKM. The CDR3 covers 15 residues.